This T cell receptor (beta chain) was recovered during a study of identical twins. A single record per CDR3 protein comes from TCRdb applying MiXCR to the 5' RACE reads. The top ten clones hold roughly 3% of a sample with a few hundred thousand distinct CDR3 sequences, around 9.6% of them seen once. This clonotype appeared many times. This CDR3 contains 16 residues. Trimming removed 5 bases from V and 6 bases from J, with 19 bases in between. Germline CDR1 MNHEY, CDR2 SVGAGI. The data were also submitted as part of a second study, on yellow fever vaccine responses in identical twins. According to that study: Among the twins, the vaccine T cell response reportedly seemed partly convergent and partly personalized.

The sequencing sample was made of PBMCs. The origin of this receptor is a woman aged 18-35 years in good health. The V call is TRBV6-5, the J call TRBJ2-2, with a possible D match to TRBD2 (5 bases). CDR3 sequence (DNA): TGTGCCAGCAGTAACACCAACCCGACGGAGGCCGGGGAGCTGTTTTTT. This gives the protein CASSNTNPTEAGELFF.